The clone carrying this T cell receptor (beta chain) occurred many times. The antigen is not known. V dropped 4 bases and J dropped 0 bases, with 12 bases sitting between them. The CDR3 loop spans 14 amino acids. Germline loops: CDR1 SQVTM, CDR2 ANQGSEA. This record comes from a study of neurological immune-mediated disorders. For the unsorted libraries, 2 million PBMCs stored at -80 C served as input. MiXCR, applied by TCRdb to the 5' RACE reads, yields one record per CDR3 protein. This sample has 55,000 to 75,000 distinct CDR3 sequences; 4% to 6% occur once, and the top ten carry about 2.8%. Study-wide points: The multiple sclerosis repertoire cluster lacked an association with any feature, whether clinical or MRI.

This sequence joins TRBV29-1 and TRBJ1-1; possible D gene TRBD1, 5 bases. This clonotype originated in a woman aged 25 to 39 with multiple sclerosis. What was sequenced was PBMCs. CDR3 sequence (DNA): TGCAGCGTTGCTCGGGGGGGGATGAACACTGAAGCTTTCTTT. It yields the protein CSVARGGMNTEAFF.